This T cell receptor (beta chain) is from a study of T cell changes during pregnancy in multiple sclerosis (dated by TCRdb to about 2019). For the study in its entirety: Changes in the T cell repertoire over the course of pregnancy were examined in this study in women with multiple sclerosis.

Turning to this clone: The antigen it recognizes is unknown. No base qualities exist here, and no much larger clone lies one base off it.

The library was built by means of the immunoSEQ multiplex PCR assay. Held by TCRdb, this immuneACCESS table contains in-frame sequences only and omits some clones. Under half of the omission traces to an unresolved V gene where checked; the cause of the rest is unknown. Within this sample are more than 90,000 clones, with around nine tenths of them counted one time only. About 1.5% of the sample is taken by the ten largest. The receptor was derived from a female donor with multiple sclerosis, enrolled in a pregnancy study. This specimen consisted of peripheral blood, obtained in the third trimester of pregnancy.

The sequenced DNA is TGTGCCAGCAGCTTAGTATCGGACAGGGGGAACGGGAACACTGAAGCTTTCTTT. It translates as CASSLVSDRGNGNTEAFF. The rearrangement combines TRBV7-9 with TRBJ1-1, with 10 junctional bases fitting TRBD1. Trimming removed 1 base from V and 1 base from J; the gene matches leave 9 bases unexplained. The CDR3 runs 18 amino acids, cysteine and phenylalanine included. Only the CDR3 DNA is retained, 54 bases long and in frame from the first base. CDR1 SEHNR and CDR2 FQNEAQ are derived from the germline V gene (reference sequence).